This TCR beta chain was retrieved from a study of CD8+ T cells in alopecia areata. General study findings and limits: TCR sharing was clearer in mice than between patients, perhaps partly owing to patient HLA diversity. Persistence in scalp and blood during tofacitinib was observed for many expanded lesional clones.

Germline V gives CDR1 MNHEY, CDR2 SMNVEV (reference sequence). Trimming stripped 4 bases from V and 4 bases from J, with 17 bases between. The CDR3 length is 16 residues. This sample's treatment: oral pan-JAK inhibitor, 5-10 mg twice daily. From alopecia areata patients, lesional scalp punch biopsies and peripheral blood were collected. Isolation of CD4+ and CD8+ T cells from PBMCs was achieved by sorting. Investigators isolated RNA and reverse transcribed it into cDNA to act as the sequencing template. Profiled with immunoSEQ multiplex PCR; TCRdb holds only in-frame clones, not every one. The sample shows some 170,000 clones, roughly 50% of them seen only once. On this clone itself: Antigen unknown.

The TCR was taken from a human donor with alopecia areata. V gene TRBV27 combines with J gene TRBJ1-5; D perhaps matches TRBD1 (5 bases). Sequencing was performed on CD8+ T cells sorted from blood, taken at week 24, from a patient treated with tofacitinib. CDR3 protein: CASSSRLLGGNQPQHF. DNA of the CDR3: TGTGCCAGCAGTTCCCGGTTGTTGGGGGGAAATCAGCCCCAGCATTTT.